This passage covers 30 T cell receptor beta chains from one sample sequenced in a study of blood T cell repertoires in COVID-19. Some clones are missing from TCRdb's copy, which holds only in-frame ones; the method was immunoSEQ multiplex PCR. The data show about 130,000 clones, 70% to 90% seen once. Material: PBMCs or T cells enriched from blood (not recorded which). These receptors all come from a woman aged 45-60 years who had recovered from COVID-19.

CDR3 in amino acids: CASSEFGQGEDYGYTF. The CDR3 bases are TGTGCCAGCAGTGAATTCGGCCAGGGGGAAGACTATGGCTACACCTTC. The chain uses TRBV25-1 and TRBJ1-2; 7 positions match TRBD1. The germline gives CDR1 MGHDK, CDR2 SYGVNS. The trim removed 1 base at V and 3 bases at J, leaving 8 bases unmatched. CDR3 length: 16 residues.

The chain combines TRBV4-1 with TRBJ1-1; D uncertain. Trimming took 2 bases from V and 0 from J, leaving 16 bases between them. CDR1 is MGHRA and CDR2 is YSYEKL in the germline V gene. The CDR3 consists of 17 residues. CDR3 nucleotides: TGCGCCAGCAGCCAATTCGTAACCGAAAACATGAACACTGAAGCTTTCTTT. Translated, it gives CASSQFVTENMNTEAFF.

This clone was found once. The V and J genes are TRBV5-8 and TRBJ1-1, with D perhaps TRBD1 (5 bases). V was pared by 6 bases and J by 0 bases, with 12 bases between. Germline loops: CDR1 SGHTS, CDR2 YDEGEE. The CDR3 length is 14 residues. For the CDR3, the DNA is TGTGCCAGCACCGTGACAGCGATGAACACTGAAGCTTTCTTT. Amino acid sequence: CASTVTAMNTEAFF.

This clone was seen a handful of times. V gene TRBV10-3 combines with J gene TRBJ2-7; 9 nucleotides match TRBD1. CDR1 ENHRY and CDR2 SYGVKD come from the germline V gene. The CDR3 extends over 14 amino acids. V was pared by 6 bases and J by 1 base, with 4 bases of the junction left unmatched. CDR3 nucleotides: TGTGCCATCAGCACCGGGACAGGGTCCTACGAGCAGTACTTC. This sequence encodes CAISTGTGSYEQYF.

The chain recombines TRBV3-1 (or the pseudogene TRBV3-2) with TRBJ1-2, with D uncertain. Per germline, CDR1 LGHDT and CDR2 YNNKEL (reference sequence). Trimming pared 4 bases from V and 7 bases from J, leaving 13 bases between. The CDR3 length is 13 residues. CDR3 region: CASSRVQSRGYTF. Here the CDR3 DNA reads TGTGCCAGCAGCCGCGTACAGAGTCGTGGCTACACCTTC.

V gene TRBV3-1 (or the pseudogene TRBV3-2) combines with J gene TRBJ2-1; TRBD1 aligns across 8 bases. The germline CDR1 and CDR2 sequences are LGHDT and YNNKEL (reference sequence). V shed 4 bases, J shed 1 base, and the junction held 6 bases outside the gene matches. The CDR3 totals 16 residues. This chain's CDR3 is CASSRSRQGSYNEQFF. The CDR3 coding sequence is TGTGCCAGCAGCCGATCGCGACAGGGGTCCTACAATGAGCAGTTCTTC.

The gene calls are TRBV4-3 and TRBJ1-6; 8 bases match TRBD1. Trimming took 1 base from V and 2 from J; bases not matched to a gene: 4. This CDR3 region has 17 residues. CDR1 is LGHNA, CDR2 YSLEER, per germline. The DNA of the CDR3 is TGCGCCAGCAGCCAAGGTTCAGGGGGCCCCTATAATTCACCCCTCCACTTT. It specifies CASSQGSGGPYNSPLHF.

The V call is TRBV6-5, the J call TRBJ2-5, with TRBD2 matching 7 bases. The CDR3 length is 16 residues. J gave up 5 bases and V 0 bases, and 9 bases lay outside the gene matches. Germline CDR1 is MNHEY and CDR2 is SVGAGI. In DNA, the CDR3 is TGTGCCAGCAGTTACTCCCGGACTAGTTGGCTTGAGACCCAGTACTTC. Translation: CASSYSRTSWLETQYF.

The V and J genes are TRBV19 and TRBJ2-7, with 7 positions matching TRBD1. This CDR3 is 16 amino acids long. Looked up from germline, CDR1 is LNHDA and CDR2 is SQIVND (reference sequence). Trimming took 1 base from V and 6 from J; bases not matched to a gene: 12. The CDR3 nucleotides are TGTGCCAGTAGTATAGCGGTCACAGGGGCTGTCACCGAGCAGTACTTC. Protein product: CASSIAVTGAVTEQYF.

V usage is TRBV4-1 and J usage is TRBJ2-1; D is unclear. V gave up 3 bases and J gave up 0 bases, with 9 bases separating them. From germline, CDR1 is MGHRA and CDR2 YSYEKL. This CDR3 has 15 residues. The CDR3 loop is CASSHSPTSYNEQFF. In DNA, the CDR3 is TGCGCCAGCAGCCACAGTCCCACCTCCTACAATGAGCAGTTCTTC.

This chain uses TRBV4-1 with TRBJ1-1; the D is unclear. The CDR3 contains 14 residues. Germline CDR1 reads MGHRA; CDR2 reads YSYEKL. V lost 0 bases, J lost 2 bases, and 7 bases lay in between. CDR3 DNA: TGCGCCAGCAGCCAAGATATGGGCAACACTGAAGCTTTCTTT. Amino acids: CASSQDMGNTEAFF.

The CDR3 sequence: CASSVDWTGTEAFF. The CDR3, as DNA: TGTGCCAGCAGCGTAGACTGGACAGGGACTGAAGCTTTCTTT. The chain carries TRBV9 and TRBJ1-1; the match to TRBD1 covers 8 bases. CDR3 size: 14 residues. V lost 0 bases to trimming and J lost 5 bases; unmatched junction nucleotides: 3. CDR1 SGDLS and CDR2 YYNGEE come from the germline V gene. Full variable domain (remainder filled in from reference TRBV9 and TRBJ1-1): DSGVTQTPKHLITATGQRVTLRCSPRSGDLSVYWYQQSLDQGLQFLIQYYNGEERAKGNILERFSAQQFPDLHSELNLSSLELGDSALYFCASSVDWTGTEAFFGQGTRLTVV.

The chain employs TRBV15 and TRBJ1-4; TRBD1 matches at 9 bases. The V and J ends lost 5 bases and 7 bases, in that order; junction bases with no gene match: 11. Germline assignment: CDR1 LNHNV and CDR2 YYDKDF (reference sequence). This CDR3 comprises 16 residues. In nucleotides, the CDR3 is TGTGCCACCAGCCTCCAACCGGGACAGGGAATTGAAAAACTGTTTTTT. Amino acid sequence: CATSLQPGQGIEKLFF.

The chain employs TRBV7-6 and TRBJ2-3, with 9 bases identical to TRBD1. The CDR3 consists of 17 residues. The germline V gene has CDR1 SGHVS and CDR2 FNYEAQ. V lost 5 bases and J lost 4; bases outside the gene matches: 13. DNA of the CDR3: TGTGCCAGCAGCCCGAGATTAACGGGACAGGGTTCAGATACGCAGTATTTT. Translating it yields CASSPRLTGQGSDTQYF.

This chain links TRBV10-3 with TRBJ1-1; 7 nucleotides agree with TRBD1. CDR3 length equals 13 residues. Per germline, CDR1 ENHRY and CDR2 SYGVKD. After removal of 8 bases from V and 5 bases from J, the junction contained 8 bases not matched to a gene. The CDR3 DNA is TGTGCCATCGCAGGGGGTTTGTGGACTGAAGCTTTCTTT. Translated: CAIAGGLWTEAFF.

This clone was detected once. This specimen includes other DNA sequences encoding the same CDR3. J is TRBJ2-5 and V is TRBV6-5, with TRBD2 as a possible D gene (7 bases). This CDR3 has 15 residues. The V gene lost 2 bases and the J gene lost 1 base, with 11 bases spanning the gap. Germline CDR1 reads MNHEY; CDR2 reads SVGAGI. The CDR3 nucleotides are TGTGCCAGCAGTTACCGGCGGGGGCCCCAAGAGACCCAGTACTTC. Residues: CASSYRRGPQETQYF.

The gene calls are TRBV29-1 and TRBJ1-1, with TRBD1 identical over 7 bases. V dropped 1 base and J dropped 4; count of bases not matched to a gene: 12. CDR3 length equals 16 residues. Looked up from germline, CDR1 is SQVTM and CDR2 is ANQGSEA. CDR3 in amino acids: CSVEGQGYFSSTEAFF. The CDR3 DNA is TGCAGCGTTGAAGGACAGGGTTACTTCTCGTCCACTGAAGCTTTCTTT.

This clone was found once. The rearrangement uses TRBV4-2 and TRBJ1-5, with TRBD1 as a possible D gene (6 bases). The ends were cut back, 1 base at V and 0 bases at J, with 13 bases in the middle. This CDR3 region has 17 residues. Germline values: CDR1 LGHNA, CDR2 YNFKEQ. CDR3 in amino acids: CASSQVGGGGSNQPQHF. For the CDR3, the DNA is TGTGCCAGCAGCCAAGTGGGTGGGGGCGGTAGCAATCAGCCCCAGCATTTT.

V is TRBV5-6 and J is TRBJ2-7; 8 bases line up with TRBD2. Germline assignment: CDR1 SGHDT and CDR2 YYEEEE. Trimming cost V 1 base and J 2 bases; bases outside gene matches: 8. The CDR3 runs to 16 residues. CDR3 region: CASSLLSGGATYEQYF. CDR3 sequence (DNA): TGTGCCAGCAGCTTGCTATCCGGGGGGGCTACCTACGAGCAGTACTTC.

The chain is built from TRBV6-5 and TRBJ1-2; 8 bases agree with TRBD1. V gave up 8 bases and J gave up 2 bases; unmatched junction bases: 7. Germline V lookup: CDR1 MNHEY, CDR2 SVGAGI. The CDR3 extends over 14 amino acids. This CDR3 is CASGGDRLNYGYTF. CDR3 coding DNA: TGTGCCAGCGGGGGGGACAGGCTCAACTATGGCTACACCTTC.

The CDR3 region has the DNA TGTGCCAGCAGTCGACAGGGGGCTATTAATGAAAAACTGTTTTTT. The encoded protein is CASSRQGAINEKLFF. The V call is TRBV7-9, the J call TRBJ1-4; 10 bases are shared with TRBD1. This CDR3 comprises 15 residues. CDR1 and CDR2 from the germline V gene are SEHNR and FQNEAQ (reference sequence). Germline trimming cut 6 bases from V and 4 bases from J; bases unmatched to any gene: 5.

Only a few counts were recorded for this clone. V usage is TRBV6-5 and J usage is TRBJ2-7, with TRBD2 as a possible D gene (6 bases). V was pared by 5 bases and J by 4 bases, with 18 bases between. The CDR3 consists of 15 residues. Germline assignment: CDR1 MNHEY and CDR2 SVGAGI. In DNA form, the CDR3 reads TGTGCCAGCAGTCCCCCGGGACGGGGGAAGTACGAGCAGTACTTC. As protein: CASSPPGRGKYEQYF.

The J gene is TRBJ2-1, the V gene TRBV5-6; TRBD1 matches at 8 bases. Germline-derived CDR1 and CDR2 are SGHDT and YYEEEE. The CDR3 has 14 amino acids. After removal of 4 bases from V and 7 bases from J, the junction contained 7 bases not matched to a gene. CDR3 in amino acids: CASSRQGMWNEQFF. The DNA of the CDR3 is TGTGCCAGCAGCCGACAGGGGATGTGGAATGAGCAGTTCTTC.

The chain employs TRBV6-5 and TRBJ1-2; 8 bases agree with TRBD1. This CDR3 contains 12 residues. With V trimmed by 6 bases and J by 7 bases, 4 bases remained unmatched. Germline CDR1 is MNHEY and CDR2 is SVGAGI. The CDR3 region is CASSGTGRGYTF. Written as DNA, the CDR3 is TGTGCCAGCAGCGGGACAGGCCGTGGCTACACCTTC.

This clone was observed a handful of times. V gene TRBV4-1 combines with J gene TRBJ2-7; 9 bases line up with TRBD2. The CDR3 runs to 16 residues. Unmatched junction bases numbered 4, after V lost 1 base and J lost 0 bases. The V gene's germline CDR1 is MGHRA and CDR2 YSYEKL. CDR3 bases: TGCGCCAGCAGCCAAGTGACAGCGGGGGGCTCCTACGAGCAGTACTTC. Translation: CASSQVTAGGSYEQYF.

The count of this clone is one. The gene calls are TRBV5-1 and TRBJ1-6; 7 positions agree with TRBD1. This CDR3 has 14 residues. CDR1 and CDR2 (germline): SGHRS, YFSETQ. The ends lost 1 base at V and 8 bases at J; junction bases unmatched: 3. DNA for the CDR3: TGCGCCAGCAGCTTGAGACAGGGATATTCACCCCTCCACTTT. Its translation: CASSLRQGYSPLHF.

This clone was seen a few times. The chain is built from TRBV7-2 and TRBJ1-1; D is ambiguous. This CDR3 contains 14 residues. Trimming cost V 1 base and J 4 bases, with 10 bases left between them. Germline-derived CDR1 and CDR2 are SGHTA and FQGNSA. CDR3 amino acids: CASSLDVRGTEAFF. In nucleotides, the CDR3 is TGTGCCAGCAGCTTAGATGTCCGGGGCACTGAAGCTTTCTTT.

This chain uses TRBV7-3 with TRBJ2-2, with 7 bases fitting TRBD1. This CDR3 comprises 15 residues. Germline-derived CDR1 and CDR2 are SGHTA and FQGTGA. V trimming: 4 bases; J trimming: 1 base; junction bases outside the gene matches: 3. The CDR3 here is CASSSGQLNTGELFF. For the CDR3, the DNA is TGTGCCAGCAGCTCGGGACAGCTGAACACCGGGGAGCTGTTTTTT.

The rearrangement links TRBV4-1 to TRBJ1-1; tentatively, D is TRBD1 (5 bases). CDR1 MGHRA and CDR2 YSYEKL come from the germline V gene. V was pared by 4 bases and J by 3 bases, with 12 bases between. The CDR3 is 14 amino acids. The CDR3 here is CASSLVGGDTEAFF. For the CDR3, the DNA is TGCGCCAGCAGCCTTGTAGGAGGGGACACTGAAGCTTTCTTT.

J is TRBJ1-2 and V is TRBV4-3; D may be TRBD1 (5 bases). This CDR3 spans 17 amino acids. Per the germline V gene, CDR1 is LGHNA and CDR2 is YSLEER. V shed 0 bases and J shed 5 bases, with 19 bases lying between them. The CDR3 sequence is CASSQDVSQGRGYGYTF. DNA for the CDR3: TGCGCCAGCAGCCAAGACGTCAGTCAGGGTAGGGGTTATGGCTACACCTTC.